The rows below give T cell receptor beta chains drawn from one sample of a study of monozygotic twins with inflammatory bowel disease. TCRdb reprocessed the 5' RACE reads, with one entry per CDR3 protein and no DNA. The listing records about 450,000 distinct CDR3 sequences. Sequences were obtained from blood. The receptors were sampled from a human donor with ulcerative colitis or Crohn's disease, or a healthy co-twin of an affected twin (not recorded which). Each CDR3 is given with its conserved first and last residue.

j_gene: TRBJ1-2
v_gene: TRBV19
CDR3aa: CASTMDGRGNYGYTF

j_gene: TRBJ2-1
v_gene: TRBV20-1
CDR3aa: CSARTSGFYNEQFF

j_gene: TRBJ1-4
v_gene: TRBV10-3
CDR3aa: CAISEGVDGPREKLFF

j_gene: TRBJ2-7
v_gene: TRBV11-2
CDR3aa: CASGPGGGPYEQYF

j_gene: TRBJ2-2
v_gene: TRBV5-1
CDR3aa: CASSFGPGQGMWNTGELFF

j_gene: TRBJ2-3
v_gene: TRBV20-1
CDR3aa: CSARSGGSAVIPQYF

j_gene: TRBJ1-2
v_gene: TRBV4-2
CDR3aa: CASSTPERGNYGYTF

j_gene: TRBJ2-2
v_gene: TRBV3-1
CDR3aa: CASSPRTSGINTGELFF

j_gene: TRBJ2-7
v_gene: TRBV2
CDR3aa: CASSKDRGDYEQYF

j_gene: TRBJ2-7
v_gene: TRBV6-2/TRBV6-3
CDR3aa: CASSYSLTPEQYF

j_gene: TRBJ2-1
v_gene: TRBV7-9
CDR3aa: CASSPRGAGDTKNEQFF

j_gene: TRBJ1-5
v_gene: TRBV23-1
CDR3aa: CASSPMVRTYNSNQPQHF

j_gene: TRBJ1-1
v_gene: TRBV19
CDR3aa: CASSMNVLNTEAFF

j_gene: TRBJ2-1
v_gene: TRBV20-1
CDR3aa: CSAPRSLNEQFF

j_gene: TRBJ2-5
v_gene: TRBV5-1
CDR3aa: CASSLTRVQQETQYF

j_gene: TRBJ2-1
v_gene: TRBV15
CDR3aa: CATSGWDSSYNEQFF

j_gene: TRBJ2-3
v_gene: TRBV20-1
CDR3aa: CSARDPAPLRGLATDTQYF

j_gene: TRBJ2-1
v_gene: TRBV6-5
CDR3aa: CASSYLPARTSGIGNEQFF